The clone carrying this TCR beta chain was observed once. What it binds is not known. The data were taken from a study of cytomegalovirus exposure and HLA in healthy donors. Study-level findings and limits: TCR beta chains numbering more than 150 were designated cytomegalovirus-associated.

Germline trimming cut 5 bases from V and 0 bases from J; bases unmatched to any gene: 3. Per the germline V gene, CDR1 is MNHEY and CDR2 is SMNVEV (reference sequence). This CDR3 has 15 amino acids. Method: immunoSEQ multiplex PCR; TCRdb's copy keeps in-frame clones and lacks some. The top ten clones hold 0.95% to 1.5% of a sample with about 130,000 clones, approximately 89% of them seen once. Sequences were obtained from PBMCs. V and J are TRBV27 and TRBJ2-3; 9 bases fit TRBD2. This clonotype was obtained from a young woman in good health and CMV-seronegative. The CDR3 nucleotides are TGTGCCAGCAGTAATAGCGGGAGAAGCACAGATACGCAGTATTTT. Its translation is CASSNSGRSTDTQYF.